The text below deals with one T cell receptor (beta chain). TCRdb's copy holds only in-frame clones and misses some; the assay was immunoSEQ multiplex PCR. This sample carries 2 million or so clones, about 94% of them seen once, and the ten largest clones take about 1.1%. This entry belongs to a study of shared clonotypes between healthy human individuals. Terminally differentiated effector memory CD45RA+ cells were excluded from the naive CD8 cells, which were CD45RO-negative and positively selected for CCR7. Sequences were obtained from naive CD8+ T cells sorted from blood. The origin of this receptor is a man aged 18 to 29 in good health.

This CDR3 reads CASSYDRDRESETQYF. Written as DNA, the CDR3 is TGTGCCAGCAGTTATGATAGGGACAGGGAGAGCGAGACCCAGTACTTC. This chain joins TRBV6-6 and TRBJ2-5; 9 bases line up with TRBD1. This CDR3 is built from 16 residues. J gave up 5 bases and V 3 bases, and 10 bases lay outside the gene matches. The germline gives CDR1 MNHNY, CDR2 SVGAGI (reference sequence).